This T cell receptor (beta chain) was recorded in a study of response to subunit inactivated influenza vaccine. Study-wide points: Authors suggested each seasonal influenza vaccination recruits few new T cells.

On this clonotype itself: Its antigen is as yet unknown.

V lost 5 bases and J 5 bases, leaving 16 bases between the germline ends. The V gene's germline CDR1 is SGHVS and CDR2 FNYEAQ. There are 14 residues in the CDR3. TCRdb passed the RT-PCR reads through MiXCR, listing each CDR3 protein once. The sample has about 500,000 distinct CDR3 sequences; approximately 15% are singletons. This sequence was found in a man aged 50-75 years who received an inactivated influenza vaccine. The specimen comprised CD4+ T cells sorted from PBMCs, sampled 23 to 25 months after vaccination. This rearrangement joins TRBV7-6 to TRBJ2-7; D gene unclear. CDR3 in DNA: TGTGCCAGCAGCCCCGGCCTGGGAACGAACGAGCAGTACTTC. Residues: CASSPGLGTNEQYF. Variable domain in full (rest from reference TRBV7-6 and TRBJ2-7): GAGVSQSPRYKVTKRGQDVALRCDPISGHVSLYWYRQALGQGPEFLTYFNYEAQQDKSGLPNDRFSAERPEGSISTLTIQRTEQRDSAMYRCASSPGLGTNEQYFGPGTRLTVT.